This T cell receptor (beta chain) is from a study of blood T cell repertoires in COVID-19 (dated by TCRdb to the early 2020s). Regarding the study in general: The collaborator samples originated in the United States, Italy and Spain and spanned the acute and convalescent phases of COVID-19. The repertoires were made available in a free public database intended to serve as a resource for research on the immune response to SARS-CoV-2. Nearly every sample came with metadata listing a de-identified subject ID, COVID-19 status, age in years and sex. Where HLA class I and class II types were available, the types were taken from metadata supplied by the sample provider, not from assay-based typing. The dataset comprised deeply sampled blood TCRbeta repertoires from subjects exposed to, actively infected with, or recovered from COVID-19. The samples were drawn from two sources: the first 160 participants of the ongoing ImmuneRACE study, and fewer than 1,500 subjects contributed by 6 global collaborators. The material from the prospective study consisted of cDNA or gDNA derived from T cells, B-cell-depleted T cells, or PBMCs. Results and caveats for the whole study, not just this receptor: The amount of clinical and demographic metadata varied by source and participant and was provided uncurated.

Whole blood was collected in K2EDTA tubes by collaborating institutions according to the institutions' own protocols. For TCRbeta analysis, collaborators shipped samples as frozen whole blood, isolated PBMCs, or DNA extracted from either of those sample types. The immunoSEQ Assay, a bias-controlled multiplex PCR, was used to amplify TCRbeta CDR3 regions from genomic DNA. Per the source publication's procedure: Nucleated cell counts per sample were estimated from amplification of reference gene primers within the assay. To quantify the absolute abundance of each unique TCRbeta CDR3 rearrangement, sequence reads were collapsed and filtered. Productive Simpson clonality was computed per sample as the square root of Simpson's diversity index over productive rearrangements. TCRdb's version of the immuneACCESS table is confined to in-frame rearrangements and falls short of the full clone set. An unresolved V gene accounts for under half of the shortfall where checked; the remainder is of unknown origin. V and J calls and clone size are given by that table; D and trimming were obtained from the DNA. In all, the sample holds fewer than 350,000 clones, and under 90% of those were seen once. The ten largest clones capture about 2.9% of the sample.

V is cut back by 3 bases and J by 4 bases, with 6 bases in the junction unmatched. Reading from cysteine to phenylalanine, the CDR3 counts 15 amino acids. This entry keeps only the CDR3 DNA: 45 bases, framed from base 1. For CDR1 and CDR2, the germline V gene (reference sequence) lists MNHEY and SMNVEV. A remark on this clone: Its antigen specificity is not known. Qualities for individual bases were not recorded, and no much larger clone is one base off.

The chain is assembled from TRBV27 and TRBJ1-2; a stretch of 9 junction bases matches TRBD1. Sequenced input: peripheral blood. The sequence came from a woman aged 60-70 years with active or convalescent COVID-19. The CDR3 reads as follows: CASSFTGTGFYGYTF. The DNA reads as follows: TGTGCCAGCAGTTTTACCGGGACAGGGTTCTATGGCTACACCTTC.